The 18 T cell receptor beta chains reported below all come from one sample, sequenced in a study of OX40 agonist ivuxolimab in advanced cancers. TCRdb's table, derived via immunoSEQ multiplex PCR, lists solely in-frame clones and lacks some. The profile shows roughly 26,000 clones, approximately 80% of them singletons. Sequenced here: CD4+ or CD8+ T cells sorted from blood, sampled in a trial of the OX40 agonist ivuxolimab. The receptors come from an adult with an advanced solid tumor such as melanoma, head and neck, liver or kidney cancer.

V and J are TRBV11-2 and TRBJ2-1; 13 bases line up with TRBD2. This CDR3 is built from 14 residues. Germline CDR1 is SGHAT and CDR2 is FQNNGV. V was pared by 3 bases and J by 10 bases, with 3 bases of the junction left unmatched. The CDR3 protein is CASSFLLAGGEQFF. CDR3 coding DNA: TGTGCCAGCAGCTTTTTACTAGCGGGGGGGGAGCAGTTCTTC.

V gene TRBV7-6 combines with J gene TRBJ1-2; 7 bases are a match to TRBD1. This CDR3 has 13 residues. Unmatched junction bases numbered 2, after V lost 3 bases and J lost 4 bases. Germline lookup yields CDR1 SGHVS and CDR2 FNYEAQ. The DNA for the CDR3 is TGTGCCAGCAGCTTTCCAGGGGGCTATGGCTACACCTTC. Amino acid sequence: CASSFPGGYGYTF.

The chain carries TRBV19 and TRBJ1-5, with 9 bases that match TRBD1. The CDR3 spans 17 residues. Germline V gene lookup returns CDR1 LNHDA and CDR2 SQIVND (reference sequence). J was trimmed by 2 bases and V by 6 bases; bases with no gene match: 11. CDR3 in DNA: TGTGCCAGTAGCAATCTACAGGGGGCTGAGGGCAATCAGCCCCAGCATTTT. Encoded protein: CASSNLQGAEGNQPQHF.

The chain links TRBV27 to TRBJ1-5; 8 bases agree with TRBD1. The V gene end was trimmed by 6 bases and the J gene end by 0 bases; junction bases not matched to a gene: 4. This CDR3 contains 15 residues. Germline V CDR1 and CDR2: MNHEY, SMNVEV (reference sequence). The CDR3 protein is CASSRTGHSNQPQHF. The CDR3 bases are TGTGCCAGCAGCCGGACAGGGCATAGCAATCAGCCCCAGCATTTT.

J is TRBJ2-2 and V is TRBV10-3; perhaps TRBD1 as D (5 bases). Germline CDR1 ENHRY, CDR2 SYGVKD. CDR3 size: 15 residues. With 6 bases removed from V and 0 bases from J, the gap between germline ends came to 11 bases. The CDR3, as DNA: TGTGCCATCAGAACAGGAAACTCGAACACCGGGGAGCTGTTTTTT. Its translation: CAIRTGNSNTGELFF.

This clone was observed a handful of times. The J gene is TRBJ1-3, the V gene TRBV10-2; D is perhaps TRBD1 (5 bases). The CDR3 totals 13 residues. Trimming pared 6 bases from V and 0 bases from J, leaving 6 bases between. CDR1 is WSHSY, CDR2 SAAADI, per germline. Here the CDR3 DNA reads TGCGCCAGCAGGGACATCTCTGGAAACACCATATATTTT. Encoded protein: CASRDISGNTIYF.

The chain has TRBV2 and TRBJ1-6; D is perhaps TRBD1 (6 bases). V lost 6 bases and J 0 bases, leaving 12 bases between the germline ends. The length of the CDR3 is 16 residues. Looked up from germline, CDR1 is SNHLY and CDR2 is FYNNEI. DNA for the CDR3: TGTGCCAGCAGGACAGGACAGAGCTCCTATAATTCACCCCTCCACTTT. Its translation: CASRTGQSSYNSPLHF.

V is TRBV2 and J is TRBJ2-7, with 10 bases fitting TRBD1. V was clipped by 1 base and J by 9 bases; unmatched bases: 6. The length of the CDR3 is 14 residues. From germline, CDR1 is SNHLY and CDR2 FYNNEI. CDR3 coding DNA: TGTGCCAGCAGTGAAGAGGGACAGGGGACCGTGCAGTACTTC. This codes for CASSEEGQGTVQYF.

This chain uses TRBV25-1 with TRBJ2-7; D not certain. Per the germline V gene, CDR1 is MGHDK and CDR2 is SYGVNS. The ends were cut back, 4 bases at V and 2 bases at J, with 3 bases in the middle. This CDR3 has 11 residues. CDR3 bases: TGTGCCAGCAGTGGTCCCTACGAGCAGTACTTC. It codes for CASSGPYEQYF.

This clone was seen once. This rearrangement joins TRBV2 to TRBJ2-7, with TRBD1 matching 10 bases. Trimming cost V 5 bases and J 2 bases; bases outside gene matches: 6. Per germline, CDR1 SNHLY and CDR2 FYNNEI. CDR3 size: 15 residues. The CDR3 nucleotides read TGTGCCAGCAGTTCTGGACAGGGGGTAACCTACGAGCAGTACTTC. Translated: CASSSGQGVTYEQYF.

The chain joins TRBV30 to TRBJ2-5; 9 bases align to TRBD1. Per germline, CDR1 GTSNPN and CDR2 SVGIG (reference sequence). Trimming at V came to 7 bases and at J to 0 bases, leaving 9 bases not matched to a gene. The length of the CDR3 is 15 residues. The CDR3 sequence: CALAQGAGYQETQYF. CDR3 DNA: TGTGCCTTGGCACAGGGGGCCGGGTACCAAGAGACCCAGTACTTC. Together with reference TRBV30 and TRBJ2-5, the CDR3 gives the full variable domain: SQTIHQWPATLVQPVGSPLSLECTVEGTSNPNLYWYRQAAGRGLQLLFYSVGIGQISSEVPQNLSASRPQDRQFILSSKKLLLSDSGFYLCALAQGAGYQETQYFGPGTRLLVL.

This clone was recorded a few times. The CDR3, as DNA: TGTGCCAGCAGTACGGACAGGGGCTACGAGCAGTACTTC. It yields the protein CASSTDRGYEQYF. The rearrangement links TRBV6-6 to TRBJ2-7; 9 positions agree with TRBD1. J gave up 3 bases and V 5 bases, and 2 bases lay outside the gene matches. CDR3 length equals 13 residues. The germline V gene has CDR1 MNHNY and CDR2 SVGAGI (reference sequence).

A few counts support this clone. V is TRBV9 and J is TRBJ2-5; 9 bases are a match to TRBD1. The CDR3 consists of 16 residues. CDR1 is SGDLS and CDR2 is YYNGEE in the germline V gene. The V gene end was trimmed by 3 bases and the J gene end by 5 bases; junction bases not matched to a gene: 11. This CDR3 is CASSGETGGGRETQYF. The CDR3 DNA is TGTGCCAGCAGCGGAGAAACAGGGGGCGGTCGGGAGACCCAGTACTTC.

CDR3 residues: CASSSGNHDSPLHF. The CDR3 nucleotides are TGTGCCAGTAGTTCGGGTAACCATGATTCACCCCTCCACTTT. V gene TRBV19 combines with J gene TRBJ1-6; D is unclear. V lost 5 bases to trimming and J lost 8 bases, with 13 bases between them. Germline V gene lookup returns CDR1 LNHDA and CDR2 SQIVND (reference sequence). CDR3 size: 14 residues.

This chain links TRBV7-2 with TRBJ2-7; no definite D call. The germline V gene has CDR1 SGHTA and CDR2 FQGNSA. V was cut by 2 bases and J by 6 bases, with 14 bases left in between. The CDR3 length is 14 residues. CDR3 loop: CASSLLLSRVEQYF. The CDR3 DNA sequence: TGTGCCAGCAGCTTACTTTTGAGCCGGGTCGAGCAGTACTTC.

This sequence joins TRBV15 and TRBJ2-3, with 7 bases aligning to TRBD1. Germline loops: CDR1 LNHNV, CDR2 YYDKDF (reference sequence). V shed 5 bases and J 2 bases; nucleotides not matched to a gene: 7. The CDR3 contains 15 residues. The CDR3 DNA is TGTGCCACCAGCCCTCGACAGGGTTTCACAGATACGCAGTATTTT. It translates to CATSPRQGFTDTQYF.

This clone is medium-sized within its sample. Within the sample, other DNA sequences also encode this same CDR3. The chain has TRBV9 and TRBJ2-5, with D maybe TRBD2 (6 bases). This CDR3 has 13 residues. Between the trimmed V and J ends, which lost 0 bases and 5 bases, there was a span of 8 bases. Germline V gene lookup returns CDR1 SGDLS and CDR2 YYNGEE. As DNA, the CDR3 is TGTGCCAGCAGCGTAGCCCGGGGGGAGACCCAGTACTTC. Translated: CASSVARGETQYF.

This sequence joins TRBV2 and TRBJ1-5; 8 bases match TRBD1. The CDR3 has 14 residues. With 7 bases clipped from V and 5 bases from J, the junction kept 7 bases outside the gene matches. Germline CDR1 and CDR2: SNHLY and FYNNEI. CDR3 DNA: TGTGCCAGCAATTTCGCAGGGGGCCATCAGCCCCAGCATTTT. It codes for CASNFAGGHQPQHF.